Sequencing of this T cell receptor beta chain was carried out in a study of blood T cell repertoires in COVID-19. Background on the study: PBMCs, B-cell-depleted T cells, or T cells provided the cDNA or gDNA that made up the material.

The CDR3 contains 15 residues. Between the trimmed V and J ends, which lost 1 base and 2 bases, there was a span of 11 bases. Germline loops: CDR1 LNHDA, CDR2 SQIVND (reference sequence). Study processing details: Scientists estimated how many nucleated cells there were by amplifying reference gene primers. Clones were read by immunoSEQ multiplex PCR, and TCRdb kept only the in-frame ones, dropping some. V and J calls and clone size are copied from that table; D and trimming were computed from the DNA. Of approximately 220,000 clones in the sample, more than 80% are singletons; the top ten hold 8.5% to 12%.

V gene TRBV19 combines with J gene TRBJ1-1; no clear D. Sequencing input: peripheral blood. This receptor was taken from an elderly woman with acute or convalescent COVID-19. The CDR3 DNA follows: TGTGCCAGTAGTATAGTTTCCCACAGCAACACTGAAGCTTTCTTT. Its protein is CASSIVSHSNTEAFF.